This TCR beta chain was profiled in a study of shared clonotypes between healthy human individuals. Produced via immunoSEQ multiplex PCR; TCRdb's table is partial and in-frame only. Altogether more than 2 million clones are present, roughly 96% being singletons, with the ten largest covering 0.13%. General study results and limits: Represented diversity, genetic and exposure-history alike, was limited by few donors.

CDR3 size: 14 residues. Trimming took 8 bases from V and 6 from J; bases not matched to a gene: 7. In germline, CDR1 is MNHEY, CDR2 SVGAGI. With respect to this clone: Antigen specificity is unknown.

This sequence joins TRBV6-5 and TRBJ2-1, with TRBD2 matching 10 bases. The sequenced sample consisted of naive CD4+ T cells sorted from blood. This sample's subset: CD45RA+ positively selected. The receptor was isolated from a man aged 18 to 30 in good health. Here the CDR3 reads CASGRLAGSNEQFF. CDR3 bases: TGTGCCAGCGGGCGACTAGCGGGCAGCAATGAGCAGTTCTTC.